This entry features one T cell receptor (beta chain) sequence. This CDR3 spans 15 amino acids. The V and J ends lost 1 base and 2 bases, in that order; junction bases with no gene match: 5. Germline loops: CDR1 LNHDA, CDR2 SQIVND (reference sequence). The data are from a study of blood T cell repertoires in COVID-19. The assay was immunoSEQ multiplex PCR, and TCRdb's table has in-frame clones only and misses some. The sample holds fewer than 300,000 clones; roughly 86% are singletons and the top ten take less than 3%. Input material: peripheral blood. The rearrangement uses TRBV19 and TRBJ2-7; TRBD2 agrees at 7 bases. The receptor's source is a woman aged 50 to 60 with acute or convalescent COVID-19. The CDR3 sequence is CASSIGGSRTYEQYF. Written as DNA, the CDR3 is TGTGCCAGTAGTATAGGCGGGAGTAGGACCTACGAGCAGTACTTC.